A selection of T cell receptor beta chains follows, all from one sample in a study of blood T cell repertoires in COVID-19. Only in-frame clones appear in the TCRdb table, and some are missing; sequencing was by immunoSEQ multiplex PCR. The table records around 290,000 clones, roughly nine tenths of them present only once. The sample was peripheral blood. These receptors all stem from a woman aged 30 to 39 with COVID-19, enrolled during active disease. CDR3s include the opening cysteine and the closing phenylalanine or tryptophan. The order of the fields is J gene, V gene, D gene, clone size, CDR3 protein, CDR3 DNA. The D gene is left open where the match is weak. Clone size is shown for a subset of rows, as once, few, many or a class of expanded clone.

>TRBJ2-2|TRBV5-4|TRBD2|-
CASSLAVGSGTYTGELFF
TGTGCCAGCAGCTTGGCCGTCGGTAGCGGGACCTACACCGGGGAGCTGTTTTTT
>TRBJ2-3|TRBV14|TRBD2|-
CAIGGAGDTQYF
TGTGCCATCGGGGGGGCTGGAGATACGCAGTATTTT
>TRBJ1-3|TRBV6-1|TRBD1|-
CASSARTGATSGNTIYF
TGTGCCAGCAGTGCCAGGACAGGGGCGACCTCTGGAAACACCATATATTTT
>TRBJ2-4|TRBV7-2|TRBD2|-
CASSLRGRGEAKNIQYF
TGTGCCAGCAGCTTACGGGGACGGGGGGAGGCCAAAAACATTCAGTACTTC
>TRBJ2-3|TRBV3-1/TRBV3-2|-|-
CASSQLQGSDTQYF
TGTGCCAGCAGCCAACTACAGGGTTCAGATACGCAGTATTTT
>TRBJ2-3|TRBV7-2|TRBD1|once
CASRRQGLDTQYF
TGTGCCAGCAGACGACAGGGTCTGGATACGCAGTATTTT
>TRBJ1-1|TRBV7-8|TRBD1|-
CASSPQGQGPEAFF
TGTGCCAGCAGCCCCCAGGGACAGGGGCCTGAAGCTTTCTTT
>TRBJ2-3|TRBV9|-|-
CASSVALITPGADTQYF
TGTGCCAGCAGCGTAGCGTTGATTACCCCCGGTGCGGATACGCAGTATTTT
>TRBJ2-3|TRBV7-3|-|once
CASSRDFTDTQYF
TGTGCCAGCAGTCGGGACTTCACAGATACGCAGTATTTT
>TRBJ1-5|TRBV9|-|-
CASSVGAAKHQPQHF
TGTGCCAGCAGCGTAGGGGCAGCAAAGCATCAGCCCCAGCATTTT
>TRBJ1-6|TRBV24-1|-|-
CATSDPTGCGSPLHF
TGTGCCACCAGTGATCCAACAGGGTGCGGGTCACCCCTCCACTTT
>TRBJ1-1|TRBV28|-|-
CASSFWEGGTEAFF
TGTGCCAGCAGTTTTTGGGAAGGAGGTACTGAAGCTTTCTTT
>TRBJ2-7|TRBV27|TRBD2|-
CASSLYLAGDSEQYF
TGTGCCAGCAGTTTATACCTAGCGGGAGACTCCGAGCAGTACTTC
>TRBJ1-4|TRBV28|TRBD1|-
CASRYGQVNEKLFF
TGTGCCAGCAGATACGGACAGGTTAATGAAAAACTGTTTTTT
>TRBJ1-6|TRBV9|TRBD1|few
CASSVQGENSPLHF
TGTGCCAGCAGCGTACAGGGGGAGAATTCACCCCTCCACTTT
>TRBJ2-5|TRBV5-1|-|-
CASSLNRLQETQYF
TGCGCCAGCAGCTTGAACAGATTACAAGAGACCCAGTACTTC
>TRBJ1-5|TRBV27|-|-
CASSLRGAGQPQHF
TGTGCCAGCAGTTTGCGGGGGGCCGGGCAGCCCCAGCATTTT
>TRBJ1-5|TRBV5-4|-|once
CASSLGGEGSQPQHF
TGTGCCAGCAGCTTAGGGGGGGAAGGGAGTCAGCCCCAGCATTTT
>TRBJ1-2|TRBV9|-|-
CASSVGGGMGSYTF
TGTGCCAGCAGCGTAGGCGGTGGTATGGGTAGCTACACCTTC
>TRBJ2-1|TRBV5-1|TRBD2|-
CASSLVAGNNEQFF
TGCGCCAGCAGCTTGGTAGCGGGCAACAATGAGCAGTTCTTC
>TRBJ1-4|TRBV7-2|-|-
CASSLDRESTNEKLFF
TGTGCCAGCAGCTTAGACCGGGAAAGCACTAATGAAAAACTGTTTTTT
>TRBJ1-1|TRBV7-9|-|-
CASSFDSLNTEAFF
TGTGCCAGCAGCTTCGACAGTTTGAACACTGAAGCTTTCTTT
>TRBJ2-1|TRBV21-1|-|-
CASSKALTSGRPTSYNEQFF
TGTGCCAGCAGCAAAGCGCTAACTAGCGGGCGACCTACCTCCTACAATGAGCAGTTCTTC
>TRBJ2-6|TRBV7-2|-|-
CASSFRGSGANVLTF
TGTGCCAGCAGCTTTAGGGGGTCTGGGGCCAACGTCCTGACTTTC
>TRBJ1-2|TRBV11-3|TRBD1|-
CASSLEYPGQANPDYGYTF
TGTGCCAGCAGCTTAGAATATCCGGGACAGGCCAATCCAGACTATGGCTACACCTTC
>TRBJ2-7|TRBV3-1/TRBV3-2|TRBD1|-
CASSQAGGQGAFEQYF
TGTGCCAGCAGCCAAGCGGGGGGACAGGGGGCGTTCGAGCAGTACTTC
>TRBJ2-7|TRBV5-4|TRBD2|few
CASSFRGRDGEQYF
TGTGCCAGCAGCTTTCGGGGGAGGGATGGCGAGCAGTACTTC
>TRBJ1-5|TRBV28|-|-
CASSLYRRYQGKPQHF
TGTGCCAGCAGTTTGTATAGGCGCTACCAGGGTAAACCCCAGCATTTT
>TRBJ2-3|TRBV5-1|TRBD2|-
CASSSGLAGLLTDTQYF
TGCGCCAGCAGCTCGGGACTAGCGGGGCTGTTAACAGATACGCAGTATTTT
>TRBJ1-2|TRBV19|-|-
CASSSWQGNNYGYTF
TGTGCCAGTAGTTCCTGGCAGGGGAATAACTATGGCTACACCTTC
>TRBJ2-3|TRBV7-6|-|-
CASSLAGTRTDTQYF
TGTGCCAGCAGCTTAGCCGGGACACGCACAGATACGCAGTATTTT
>TRBJ1-5|TRBV19|-|-
CASSPQGNQPQHF
TGTGCCAGTAGTCCCCAGGGAAATCAGCCCCAGCATTTT
>TRBJ2-5|TRBV7-9|-|-
CASSLAQETQYF
TGTGCCAGCAGCCTGGCCCAAGAGACCCAGTACTTC
>TRBJ1-1|TRBV5-1|TRBD1|-
CASSLALTGTGLRNTEAFF
TGCGCCAGCAGCTTAGCTTTGACCGGGACAGGACTCCGAAACACTGAAGCTTTCTTT
>TRBJ2-2|TRBV29-1|TRBD1|once
CSAGQGAGTGELFF
TGCAGCGCCGGACAGGGGGCGGGCACCGGGGAGCTGTTTTTT
>TRBJ2-1|TRBV3-1/TRBV3-2|TRBD2|-
CASSQDRGGRQFF
TGTGCCAGCAGCCAAGATCGGGGGGGGAGGCAGTTCTTC
>TRBJ2-1|TRBV7-3|-|-
CASSLTSQGLFNEQFF
TGTGCCAGCAGCTTAACGTCGCAGGGCCTGTTCAATGAGCAGTTCTTC
>TRBJ2-7|TRBV10-2|TRBD2|-
CASSTSGRPYEQYF
TGCGCCAGCAGCACTAGCGGGAGGCCGTACGAGCAGTACTTC
>TRBJ2-2|TRBV27|-|-
CASSLLAGGELFF
TGTGCCAGCAGTTTACTGGCGGGCGGGGAGCTGTTTTTT
>TRBJ2-1|TRBV19|-|-
CASSISASNEQFF
TGTGCCAGTAGTATAAGCGCGAGCAATGAGCAGTTCTTC
>TRBJ1-2|TRBV27|-|-
CASSFNRQGRNGYTF
TGTGCCAGCAGTTTCAACCGCCAGGGCCGGAATGGCTACACCTTC
>TRBJ2-5|TRBV5-8|TRBD2|-
CASSTGLAGKLGETQYF
TGTGCCAGCAGCACCGGACTAGCGGGAAAACTGGGGGAGACCCAGTACTTC